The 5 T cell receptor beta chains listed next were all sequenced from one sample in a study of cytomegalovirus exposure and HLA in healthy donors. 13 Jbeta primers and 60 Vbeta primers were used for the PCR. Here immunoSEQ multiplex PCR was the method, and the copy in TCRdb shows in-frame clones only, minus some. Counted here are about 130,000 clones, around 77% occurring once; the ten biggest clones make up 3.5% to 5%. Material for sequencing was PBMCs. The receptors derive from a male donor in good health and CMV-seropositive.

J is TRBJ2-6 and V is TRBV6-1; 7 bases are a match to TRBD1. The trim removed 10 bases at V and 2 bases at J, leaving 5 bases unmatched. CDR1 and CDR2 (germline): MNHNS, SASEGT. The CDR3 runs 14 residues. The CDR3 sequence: CAIKTGTGANVLTF. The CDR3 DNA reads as TGTGCCATCAAGACAGGGACTGGGGCCAACGTCCTGACTTTC.

The CDR3 is CASSQFSGSGPYEQYF. The CDR3 DNA reads as TGCGCCAGCAGCCAGTTTAGCGGGAGCGGCCCCTACGAGCAGTACTTC. The chain uses TRBV4-1 and TRBJ2-7, with 9 bases lining up with TRBD2. The V and J ends lost 3 bases and 2 bases, in that order; junction bases with no gene match: 8. This CDR3 contains 16 residues. The germline V gene encodes CDR1 MGHRA and CDR2 YSYEKL.

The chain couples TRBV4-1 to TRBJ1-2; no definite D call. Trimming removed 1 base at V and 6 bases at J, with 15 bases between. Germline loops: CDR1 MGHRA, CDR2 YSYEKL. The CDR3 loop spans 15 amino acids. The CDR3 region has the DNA TGCGCCAGCAGCCAAGTATTGCAGTCCCCGAATGGCTACACCTTC. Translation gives CASSQVLQSPNGYTF.

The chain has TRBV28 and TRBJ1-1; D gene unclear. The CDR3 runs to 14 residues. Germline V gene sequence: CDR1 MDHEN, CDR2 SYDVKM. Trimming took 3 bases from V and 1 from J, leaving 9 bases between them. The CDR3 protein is CASSFDIWNTEAFF. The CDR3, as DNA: TGTGCCAGCAGTTTCGACATTTGGAACACTGAAGCTTTCTTT. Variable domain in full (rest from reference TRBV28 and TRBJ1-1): DVKVTQSSRYLVKRTGEKVFLECVQDMDHENMFWYRQDPGLGLRLIYFSYDVKMKEKGDIPEGYSVSREKKERFSLILESASTNQTSMYLCASSFDIWNTEAFFGQGTRLTVV.

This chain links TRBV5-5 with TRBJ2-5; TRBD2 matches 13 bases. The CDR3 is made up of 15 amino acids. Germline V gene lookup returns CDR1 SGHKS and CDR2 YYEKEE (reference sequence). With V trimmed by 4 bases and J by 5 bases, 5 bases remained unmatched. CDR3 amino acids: CASSPGLAGVETQYF. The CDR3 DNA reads TGTGCCAGCAGCCCTGGACTAGCGGGGGTGGAGACCCAGTACTTC.